This T cell receptor beta chain was obtained from a study of cytotoxic CD8 clonotypes in ibrutinib-treated CLL. Background on the study: Response specimens were obtained following a median treatment duration of roughly 12 months, with a range of 6 to 36.

Looked up from germline, CDR1 is MNHNY and CDR2 is SVGAGI (reference sequence). The J segment lost 3 bases and the V segment lost 5 bases, leaving 7 bases of the junction unmatched. This CDR3 is built from 15 residues. Study-wide results and limits: Clonality at baseline surpassed age-matched healthy donors and tracked circulating CD8+ T-cell counts. Few clonotypes were public, and these shrank or held steady under treatment.

Remarks on this clone: Its matching antigen is unknown.

Assay: immunoSEQ multiplex PCR; the TCRdb copy retains only in-frame clones and omits some. The sample includes about 130,000 clones, around three quarters of them seen just once. V and J are TRBV6-6 and TRBJ1-5, with 7 bases aligning to TRBD1. Sample: PBMCs, taken after 12 months of ibrutinib treatment. The clonotype comes from a human donor with chronic lymphocytic leukemia. The CDR3 DNA sequence: TGTGCCAGCAGTGAGGACAGGCATAACAATCAGCCCCAGCATTTT. Translated: CASSEDRHNNQPQHF.